This T cell receptor beta chain was recorded in a study of T cells in Graves' hyperthyroidism and ophthalmopathy. Background on the study: Staff took peripheral blood when the initial diagnosis was made, before any treatment began. Study conclusions and caveats: Patients with ophthalmopathy were separated from those with stable hyperthyroidism by a 13 V-J model.

Recently diagnosed hyperthyroidism of less than 2 months' duration affected patients aged 18 to 65. Exclusion of a patient resulted from uncontrolled infection, other autoimmune disease, pregnancy or lactation. In the case of this clonotype: Its specificity is unknown.

V was shortened by 5 bases and J by 1 base, with 23 bases between the two germline ends. The CDR3 runs 19 residues. Germline V gene data show CDR1 as MNHNS and CDR2 as SASEGT. The investigators amplified TCR beta CDR3 regions from RNA transcripts. Using the HTBI primer set, a first-round RT-PCR was run on the TCR CDR3. A single record per CDR3 protein comes from TCRdb applying MiXCR to the multiplex PCR reads. The data show 400,000 to 500,000 distinct CDR3 sequences, roughly 13% seen once. The sample comprised blood. This rearrangement joins TRBV6-1 to TRBJ2-2; maybe TRBD2 (6 bases). The receptor's source is a woman between 18 and 29 years old with Graves' hyperthyroidism. DNA of the CDR3: TGTGCCAGCAGTCCCGGATTAAGGAGGGCGGGACTGAACACCGGGGAGCTGTTTTTT. Amino acids: CASSPGLRRAGLNTGELFF.